These 23 T cell receptor beta chains were sequenced from one sample in a study of T-cell memory formation after mild COVID-19. Via MiXCR, TCRdb re-called the 5' RACE reads, giving one row per CDR3 protein. The sample contains around 200,000 distinct CDR3 sequences, approximately 10% of which appear only once. The sample was PBMCs or a T cell subset sorted from them (not recorded which). Receptors were obtained from a man younger than 30 who had mild COVID-19 (a few samples of this study predate the infection). Cell type and time point are not known.

The rearrangement links TRBV18 to TRBJ2-7; D is possibly TRBD1 (6 bases). V lost 3 bases and J 1 base, leaving 13 bases between the germline ends. The CDR3 length is 15 residues. Germline-derived CDR1 and CDR2 are KGHSH and LQKENI. CDR3 in amino acids: CASSPAGTQSYEQYF. Here the CDR3 DNA reads TGTGCCAGCTCACCGGCCGGGACACAGTCCTACGAGCAGTACTTC. The variable domain in full, with the rest retrieved from reference TRBV18 and TRBJ2-7, is NAGVMQNPRHLVRRRGQEARLRCSPMKGHSHVYWYRQLPEEGLKFMVYLQKENIIDESGMPKERFSAEFPKEGPSILRIQQVVRGDSAAYFCASSPAGTQSYEQYFGPGTRLTVT.

A few counts support this clonotype. The rearrangement links TRBV23-1 to TRBJ1-2, with 7 bases matching TRBD1. TRBV23-1 is an open reading frame, and its role is uncertain. CDR3 length: 14 amino acids. With 3 bases clipped from V and 4 bases from J, the junction kept 5 bases outside the gene matches. The CDR3 bases are TGCGCCAGCAGTCACGGGGACAGTTTCTATGGCTACACCTTC. Protein product: CASSHGDSFYGYTF.

This clonotype was detected ten times or more. This chain connects TRBV18 to TRBJ1-1, with D unclear. The CDR3 contains 14 residues. V was shortened by 6 bases and J by 5 bases, with 16 bases between the two germline ends. Germline V CDR1 and CDR2: KGHSH, LQKENI. The CDR3 loop reads CASSSSLEGTEAFF. The CDR3 DNA follows: TGTGCCAGCTCTTCATCACTGGAGGGAACTGAAGCTTTCTTT.

This clonotype has only a few counts. This chain joins TRBV7-2 and TRBJ2-5, with D hard to call. Germline V gene lookup returns CDR1 SGHTA and CDR2 FQGNSA. V lost 2 bases, J lost 5 bases, and 24 bases lay in between. The CDR3 spans 18 residues. Here the CDR3 reads CASSLQVSFGDVGETQYF. CDR3 DNA: TGTGCCAGCAGCTTACAGGTTTCATTTGGCGACGTGGGGGAGACCCAGTACTTC.

The chain links TRBV20-1 to TRBJ2-1; D might be TRBD1 (5 bases). Germline CDR1 DFQATT, CDR2 SNEGSKA (reference sequence). This CDR3 comprises 12 residues. CDR3 sequence (DNA): TGCTCAACCCGCCAGGGTAACAATGAGCAGTTCTTC. Translating gives CSTRQGNNEQFF.

Ten or more counts support this clonotype. V is TRBV7-2 and J is TRBJ2-3, with TRBD2 matching over 8 bases. Trimming removed 4 bases from V and 2 bases from J; junction bases left unmatched: 2. The CDR3 contains 14 residues. Germline assignment: CDR1 SGHTA and CDR2 FQGNSA. This CDR3 is CASSSGGYTDTQYF. The CDR3 DNA sequence: TGTGCCAGCAGCTCGGGGGGGTACACAGATACGCAGTATTTT.

This clonotype was detected a few times. The chain recombines TRBV12-3 or TRBV12-4 with TRBJ2-1; D is unresolved. The CDR3 length is 17 residues. Trimming cost V 6 bases and J 0 bases, with 18 bases left between them. CDR3 nucleotides: TGTGCCAGCAGAAGTATGGACCTCCGGAGCTCCTACAATGAGCAGTTCTTC. Protein product: CASRSMDLRSSYNEQFF.

This clonotype was seen many times. This sequence joins TRBV7-6 and TRBJ2-7; 8 bases match TRBD2. The CDR3 length is 14 residues. The germline V gene has CDR1 SGHVS and CDR2 FNYEAQ. With V trimmed by 5 bases and J by 0 bases, 3 bases remained unmatched. CDR3: CASSRAGDSYEQYF. The CDR3 DNA sequence: TGTGCCAGCAGCAGAGCGGGGGACTCCTACGAGCAGTACTTC.

This clonotype was seen ten or more times. The chain links TRBV28 to TRBJ2-7; D call uncertain. This CDR3 has 11 amino acids. Germline V gene sequence: CDR1 MDHEN, CDR2 SYDVKM. The V gene lost 3 bases and the J gene lost 3 bases, with 3 bases spanning the gap. CDR3 sequence (DNA): TGTGCCAGCAGTTTGGGCTACGAGCAGTACGTC. Residues: CASSLGYEQYV.

The V and J genes are TRBV6-5 and TRBJ1-2; 9 bases are shared with TRBD1. Germline values: CDR1 MNHEY, CDR2 SVGAGI. The CDR3 contains 16 residues. J gave up 2 bases and V 0 bases, and 4 bases lay outside the gene matches. The CDR3 bases are TGTGCCAGCAGTTACTCAAGACAGGGGGGCAACTATGGCTACACCTTC. Amino acids: CASSYSRQGGNYGYTF.

This clonotype was detected a few times. The chain couples TRBV6-5 to TRBJ1-6; D remains ambiguous. This CDR3 is 14 amino acids long. From germline, CDR1 is MNHEY and CDR2 SVGAGI. Between the trimmed V and J ends, which lost 0 bases and 6 bases, there was a span of 6 bases. As DNA, the CDR3 is TGTGCCAGCAGTTACTCGATAAGTAATTCACCCCTCCACTTT. Translated, it gives CASSYSISNSPLHF.

This clonotype came up many times. The DNA for the CDR3 is TGCGCCAGCAGTCGCCGGAAGTCCAAGGTCGACACCTACAATGAGCAGTTCTTC. Its translation: CASSRRKSKVDTYNEQFF. This chain connects TRBV23-1 to TRBJ2-1; no clear D. TRBV23-1 is treated as an ORF (open reading frame) with a function not yet certain. The CDR3 loop spans 18 amino acids. V lost 4 bases to trimming and J lost 2 bases, with 21 bases between them.

This clonotype was observed a few times. The rearrangement joins TRBV18 to TRBJ2-5; D ambiguous. V shed 3 bases and J shed 2 bases, with 10 bases lying between them. Germline assignment: CDR1 KGHSH and CDR2 LQKENI. This CDR3 comprises 14 residues. The CDR3 DNA reads TGTGCCAGCTCACCTACCCATAGTCAAGAGACCCAGTACTTC. As protein: CASSPTHSQETQYF.

The table lists this clonotype with a few counts. V gene TRBV28 combines with J gene TRBJ2-2, with 7 bases matching TRBD2. Germline CDR1 and CDR2: MDHEN and SYDVKM. The CDR3 runs to 16 residues. J lost 7 bases, V lost 6 bases, and 14 bases had no gene match. This CDR3 reads CASRLPPQRGIGELFF. DNA for the CDR3: TGTGCCAGCAGGTTACCCCCTCAGCGGGGTATCGGGGAGCTGTTTTTT.

The rearrangement links TRBV18 to TRBJ1-4; 7 nucleotides align to TRBD1. V lost 7 bases and J lost 5; bases outside the gene matches: 4. Germline V gene sequence: CDR1 KGHSH, CDR2 LQKENI. The CDR3 length is 13 residues. The CDR3 DNA reads as TGTGCCAGCTTACAGGGGACAAATGAAAAACTGTTTTTT. It yields the protein CASLQGTNEKLFF.

The J gene is TRBJ2-7, the V gene TRBV29-1; 7 positions agree with TRBD1. V trimming: 4 bases; J trimming: 4 bases; junction bases outside the gene matches: 4. The CDR3 sequence is 12 residues long. The germline V gene has CDR1 SQVTM and CDR2 ANQGSEA. CDR3 loop: CSVVGQKYEQYF. The DNA for the CDR3 is TGCAGCGTTGTGGGACAGAAATACGAGCAGTACTTC.

This clonotype was counted only a few times. V is TRBV5-6 and J is TRBJ1-6, with 8 bases that match TRBD1. Trimming took 3 bases from V and 13 from J; bases not matched to a gene: 6. Germline loops: CDR1 SGHDT, CDR2 YYEEEE. This CDR3 has 13 amino acids. CDR3 amino acids: CASSSGQGDPLHF. The CDR3 nucleotides are TGTGCCAGCAGCTCCGGACAGGGAGACCCCCTCCACTTT.

This clonotype was counted only a few times. V is TRBV7-9 and J is TRBJ1-1; 10 nucleotides align to TRBD1. V shed 4 bases and J 5 bases; nucleotides not matched to a gene: 4. The germline V gene has CDR1 SEHNR and CDR2 FQNEAQ (reference sequence). This CDR3 is 14 amino acids long. CDR3 region: CASSWTGGLTEAFF. The CDR3 DNA reads TGTGCCAGCAGCTGGACAGGGGGTTTGACTGAAGCTTTCTTT.

This clonotype showed up just a few times. This chain connects TRBV6-6 to TRBJ1-2; 8 bases align to TRBD1. This CDR3 has 13 residues. V trimming: 5 bases; J trimming: 6 bases; junction bases outside the gene matches: 5. CDR1 is MNHNY and CDR2 is SVGAGI in the germline V gene (reference sequence). This CDR3 is CASSSQGADGYTF. For the CDR3, the DNA is TGTGCCAGCAGTAGCCAGGGGGCCGATGGCTACACCTTC.

Only a few counts were recorded for this clonotype. The chain couples TRBV19 to TRBJ1-1; tentative D call: TRBD1 (6 bases). Germline CDR1 LNHDA, CDR2 SQIVND (reference sequence). V was trimmed by 3 bases and J by 5 bases, leaving 13 bases between them. This CDR3 is built from 14 residues. The CDR3 coding sequence is TGTGCCAGTAGTATTCGGGGGCGGGTTACTGAAGCTTTCTTT. It yields the protein CASSIRGRVTEAFF.

This clonotype was observed many times. This chain links TRBV29-1 with TRBJ2-6; D is possibly TRBD1 or TRBD2 (5 bases each). Germline loops: CDR1 SQVTM, CDR2 ANQGSEA. The V end lost 6 bases, the J end lost 2 bases, and 8 bases lay between the germline ends. CDR3 size: 13 residues. Here the CDR3 reads CSVGTTGANVLTF. The CDR3 DNA sequence: TGCAGCGTAGGGACGACTGGGGCCAACGTCCTGACTTTC. The entire variable domain, with the rest obtained from reference TRBV29-1 and TRBJ2-6, is as follows: SAVISQKPSRDICQRGTSLTIQCQVDSQVTMMFWYRQQPGQSLTLIATANQGSEATYESGFVIDKFPISRPNLTFSTLTVSNMSPEDSSIYLCSVGTTGANVLTFGAGSRLTVL.

This clonotype was seen a handful of times. The rearrangement joins TRBV24-1 to TRBJ2-6; the D is unclear. Germline loops: CDR1 KGHDR, CDR2 SFDVKD. This CDR3 is 17 amino acids long. V was clipped by 4 bases and J by 0 bases, with 12 bases between them. CDR3 loop: CATSDGPGDSGANVLTF. DNA for the CDR3: TGTGCCACCAGTGACGGGCCTGGCGACTCTGGGGCCAACGTCCTGACTTTC.

This clonotype was detected only a few times. The chain combines TRBV20-1 with TRBJ2-7; D possibly matches TRBD1 or TRBD2 (6 bases each). Between the trimmed V and J ends, which lost 0 bases and 4 bases, there was a span of 16 bases. The CDR3 has 15 residues. CDR1 and CDR2 (germline): DFQATT, SNEGSKA (reference sequence). CDR3 nucleotides: TGCAGTGCTAGAGAGGGACGGGGGCCAGGTTACGAGCAGTACGTC. This sequence encodes CSAREGRGPGYEQYV.